One TCR beta chain is described in this entry. The antigen is undetermined. This specimen belongs to a study of glioma-infiltrating T cells after dendritic cell vaccination. Study-wide results and limits: The cohort had few patients with full blood and tumor sets.

Fresh-frozen tumor tissue and more than two years of survival data were available for all. All glioblastoma patients lacked an isocitrate dehydrogenase mutation. The PCR used 60 V beta and 13 J beta primers. Profiled with immunoSEQ multiplex PCR; TCRdb holds only in-frame clones, not every one. The sample lists under 100,000 clones, about 83% occurring once. The junction had 7 bases not matched to a gene; V was cut back by 2 bases and J by 5 bases. In germline, CDR1 is MGHRA, CDR2 YSYEKL. This CDR3 is built from 17 residues. V and J are TRBV4-1 and TRBJ2-2; TRBD2 aligns across 11 bases. The sequencing here drew on blood, taken before dendritic cell vaccination. This clonotype was obtained from a human donor with glioblastoma. CDR3 in amino acids: CASSQPLAGGLTGELFF. In DNA, the CDR3 is TGCGCCAGCAGCCAACCTCTAGCGGGAGGCCTGACCGGGGAGCTGTTTTTT.